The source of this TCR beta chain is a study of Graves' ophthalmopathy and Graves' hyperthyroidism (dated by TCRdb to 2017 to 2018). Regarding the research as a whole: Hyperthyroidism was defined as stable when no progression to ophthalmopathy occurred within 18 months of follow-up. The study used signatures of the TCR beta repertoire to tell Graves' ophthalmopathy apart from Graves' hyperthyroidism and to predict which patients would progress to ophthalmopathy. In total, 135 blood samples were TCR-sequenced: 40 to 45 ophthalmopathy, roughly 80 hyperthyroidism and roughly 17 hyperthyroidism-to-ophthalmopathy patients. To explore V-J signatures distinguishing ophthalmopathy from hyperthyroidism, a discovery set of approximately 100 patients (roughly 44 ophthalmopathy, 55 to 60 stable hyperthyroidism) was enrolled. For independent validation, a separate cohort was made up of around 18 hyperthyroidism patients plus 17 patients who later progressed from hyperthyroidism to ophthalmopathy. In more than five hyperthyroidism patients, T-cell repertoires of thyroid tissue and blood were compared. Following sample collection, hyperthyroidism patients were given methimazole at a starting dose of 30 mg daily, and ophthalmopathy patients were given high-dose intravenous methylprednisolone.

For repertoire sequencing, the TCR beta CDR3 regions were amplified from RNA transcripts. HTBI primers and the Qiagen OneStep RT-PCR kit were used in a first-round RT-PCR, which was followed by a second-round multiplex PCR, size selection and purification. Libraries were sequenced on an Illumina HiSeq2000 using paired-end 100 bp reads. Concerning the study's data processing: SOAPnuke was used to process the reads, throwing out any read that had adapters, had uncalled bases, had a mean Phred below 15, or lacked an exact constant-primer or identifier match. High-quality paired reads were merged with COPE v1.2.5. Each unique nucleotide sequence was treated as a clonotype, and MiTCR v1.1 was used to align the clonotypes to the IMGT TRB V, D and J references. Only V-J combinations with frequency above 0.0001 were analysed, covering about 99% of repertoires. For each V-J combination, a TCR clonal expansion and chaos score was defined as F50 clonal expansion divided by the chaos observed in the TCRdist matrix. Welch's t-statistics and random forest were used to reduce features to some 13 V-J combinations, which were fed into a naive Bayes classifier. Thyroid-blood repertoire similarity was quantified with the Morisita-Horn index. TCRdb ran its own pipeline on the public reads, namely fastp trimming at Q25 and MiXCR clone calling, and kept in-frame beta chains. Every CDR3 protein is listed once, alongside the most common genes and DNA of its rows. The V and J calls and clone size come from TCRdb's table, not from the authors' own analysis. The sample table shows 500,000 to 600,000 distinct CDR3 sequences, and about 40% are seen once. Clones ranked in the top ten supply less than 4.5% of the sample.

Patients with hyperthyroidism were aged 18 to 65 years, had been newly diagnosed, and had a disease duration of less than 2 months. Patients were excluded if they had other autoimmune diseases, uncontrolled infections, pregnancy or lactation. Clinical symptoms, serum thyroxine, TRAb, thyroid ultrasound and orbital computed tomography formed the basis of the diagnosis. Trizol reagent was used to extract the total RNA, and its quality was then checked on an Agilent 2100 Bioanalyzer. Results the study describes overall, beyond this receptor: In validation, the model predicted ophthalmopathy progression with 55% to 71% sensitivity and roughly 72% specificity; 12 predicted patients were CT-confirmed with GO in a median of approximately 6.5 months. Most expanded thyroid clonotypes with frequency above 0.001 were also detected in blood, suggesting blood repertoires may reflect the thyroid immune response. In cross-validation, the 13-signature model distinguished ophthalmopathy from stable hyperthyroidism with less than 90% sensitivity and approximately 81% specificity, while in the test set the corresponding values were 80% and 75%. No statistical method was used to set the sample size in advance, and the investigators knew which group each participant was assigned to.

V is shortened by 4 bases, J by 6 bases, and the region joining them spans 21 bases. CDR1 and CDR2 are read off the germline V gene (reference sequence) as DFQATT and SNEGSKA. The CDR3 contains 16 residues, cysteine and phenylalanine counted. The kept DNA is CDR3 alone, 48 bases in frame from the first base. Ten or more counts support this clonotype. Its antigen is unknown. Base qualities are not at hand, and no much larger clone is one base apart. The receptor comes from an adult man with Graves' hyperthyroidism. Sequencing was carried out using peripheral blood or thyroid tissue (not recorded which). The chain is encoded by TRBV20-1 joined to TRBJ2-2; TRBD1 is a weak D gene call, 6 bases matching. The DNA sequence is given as TGCAGTGCTACCGGGACAACAACCCCCTTGGCCGGGGAGCTGTTTTTT. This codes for CSATGTTTPLAGELFF.